This TCR beta chain was recovered during a study of T cell responses to AZD1222 COVID-19 vaccine. Study outcomes and limitations: The breadth and depth of Spike-specific TCRs increased once two AZD1222 doses had been given.

The protocol was immunoSEQ multiplex PCR, while the TCRdb copy is restricted to in-frame clones and leaves out a portion. The sample lists around 130,000 clones, 80% to 90% occurring once. Germline values: CDR1 MNHEY, CDR2 SMNVEV (reference sequence). The CDR3 totals 14 residues. Trimming removed 4 bases at V and 10 bases at J, with 17 bases between. A note on this clone: The antigen is undetermined.

The receptor's source is an adult who received the AZD1222 COVID-19 vaccine. This sample comprised peripheral blood, obtained 28 days after the second AZD1222 dose. The chain uses TRBV27 and TRBJ2-1; D assignment may be TRBD1 or TRBD2 (6 bases each). CDR3 loop: CASSWPGGGGEQFF. The CDR3 coding sequence is TGTGCCAGCAGTTGGCCCGGGGGCGGAGGGGAGCAGTTCTTC.